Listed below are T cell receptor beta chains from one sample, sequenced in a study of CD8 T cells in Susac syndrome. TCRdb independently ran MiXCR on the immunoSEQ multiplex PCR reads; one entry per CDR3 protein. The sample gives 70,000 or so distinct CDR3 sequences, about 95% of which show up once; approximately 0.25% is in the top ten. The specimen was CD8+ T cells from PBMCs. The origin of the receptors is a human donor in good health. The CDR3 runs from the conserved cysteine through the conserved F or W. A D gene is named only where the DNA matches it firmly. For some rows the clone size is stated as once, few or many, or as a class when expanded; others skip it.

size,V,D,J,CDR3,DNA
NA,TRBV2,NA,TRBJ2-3,CASSDPRRPDTQYF,TGTGCCAGCAGTGATCCCCGAAGGCCAGATACGCAGTATTTT
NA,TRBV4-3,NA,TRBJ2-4,CASSQDSGAGNIQYF,TGCGCCAGCAGCCAAGATTCAGGGGCAGGTAACATTCAGTACTTC
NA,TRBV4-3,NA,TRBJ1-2,CASSRETADYGYTF,TGCGCCAGCAGTCGAGAGACTGCTGACTATGGCTACACCTTC
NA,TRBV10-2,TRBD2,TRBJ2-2,CASSVSLLAGADTGELFF,TGCGCCAGCAGTGTCAGTCTACTAGCGGGGGCCGACACCGGGGAGCTGTTTTTT
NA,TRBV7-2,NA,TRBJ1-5,CASSLAPNQPQHF,TGTGCCAGCAGCTTAGCGCCCAATCAGCCCCAGCATTTT
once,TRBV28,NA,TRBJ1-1,CASSLDARVNTEAFF,TGTGCCAGCAGCCTGGACGCAAGAGTGAACACTGAAGCTTTCTTT
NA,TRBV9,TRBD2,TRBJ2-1,CASSVVGGDNEQFF,TGTGCCAGCAGCGTAGTGGGGGGGGACAATGAGCAGTTCTTC
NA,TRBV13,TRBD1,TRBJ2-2,CASSVGTGRNTGELFF,TGTGCCAGCAGCGTCGGGACAGGGAGGAACACCGGGGAGCTGTTTTTT
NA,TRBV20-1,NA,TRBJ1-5,CSARAGDQPQHF,TGCAGTGCTAGAGCGGGGGATCAGCCCCAGCATTTT
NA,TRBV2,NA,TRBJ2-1,CASSSPRDEQFF,TGTGCCAGCAGTTCCCCGCGGGATGAGCAGTTCTTC
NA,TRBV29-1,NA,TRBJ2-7,CSVEVAGEDYEQYF,TGCAGCGTTGAAGTCGCAGGGGAGGACTACGAGCAGTACTTC
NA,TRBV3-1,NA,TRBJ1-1,CASSQNPMNTEAFF,TGTGCCAGCAGCCAAAACCCCATGAACACTGAAGCTTTCTTT
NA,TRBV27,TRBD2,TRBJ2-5,CASSLGERGQETQYF,TGTGCCAGCAGTTTAGGGGAGCGGGGGCAAGAGACCCAGTACTTC
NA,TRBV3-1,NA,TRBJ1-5,CARRGGFGNQPQHF,TGTGCCAGAAGAGGGGGATTTGGCAATCAGCCCCAGCATTTT
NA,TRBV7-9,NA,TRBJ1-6,CASSPPLAAPDSPLHF,TGTGCCAGCAGCCCCCCCCTAGCGGCGCCGGATTCACCCCTCCACTTT
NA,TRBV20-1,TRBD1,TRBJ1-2,CSARGSGQRFGTF,TGCAGTGCTAGAGGTTCGGGACAGCGGTTCGGCACCTTC
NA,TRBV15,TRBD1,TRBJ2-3,CATSIVGTGPDTQYF,TGTGCCACCAGCATCGTCGGGACAGGCCCAGATACGCAGTATTTT
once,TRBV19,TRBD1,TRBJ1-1,CASSQQGARATEAFF,TGTGCCAGTAGCCAACAGGGGGCGCGGGCAACTGAAGCTTTCTTT
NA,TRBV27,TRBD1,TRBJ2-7,CASSPGQIPGYEQYF,TGTGCCAGCAGTCCGGGACAGATTCCTGGCTACGAGCAGTACTTC
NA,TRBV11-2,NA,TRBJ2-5,CASSSYGQKETQYF,TGTGCCAGCAGCTCCTACGGACAGAAAGAGACCCAGTACTTC
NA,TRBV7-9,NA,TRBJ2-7,CASSFSGFWEQYF,TGTGCCAGCAGCTTTTCCGGGTTCTGGGAGCAGTACTTC
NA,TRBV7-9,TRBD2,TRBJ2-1,CASSLGSGGASYNEQFF,TGTGCCAGCAGCTTGGGTAGCGGGGGAGCCTCCTACAATGAGCAGTTCTTC
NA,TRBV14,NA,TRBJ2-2,CASSQDRRELFF,TGTGCCAGCAGCCAAGATCGAAGGGAGCTGTTTTTT
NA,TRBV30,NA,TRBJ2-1,CAWSVHRANEQFF,TGTGCCTGGAGTGTACACAGGGCGAATGAGCAGTTCTTC
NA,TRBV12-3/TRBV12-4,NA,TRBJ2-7,CASSLAYRWKQYF,TGTGCCAGCAGTTTAGCATACAGGTGGAAGCAGTACTTC
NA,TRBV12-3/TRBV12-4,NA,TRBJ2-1,CASSLMGGSDEQFF,TGTGCCAGCAGTTTAATGGGGGGCTCGGATGAGCAGTTCTTC
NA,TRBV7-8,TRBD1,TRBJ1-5,CASSRTGINQPQHF,TGTGCCAGCAGCCGGACAGGGATCAATCAGCCCCAGCATTTT
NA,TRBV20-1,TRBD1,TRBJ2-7,CSARDGQVLSYEQYF,TGCAGTGCTAGAGACGGACAGGTTCTCTCCTACGAGCAGTACTTC
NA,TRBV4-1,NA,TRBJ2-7,CASSQDQSGNEQYF,TGCGCCAGCAGCCAAGATCAGAGTGGGAACGAGCAGTACTTC
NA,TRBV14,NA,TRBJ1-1,CASSQGFGGPLTEAFF,TGTGCCAGCAGCCAAGGTTTCGGGGGGCCACTCACTGAAGCTTTCTTT
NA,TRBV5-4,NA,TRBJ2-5,CASSWAGFQETQYF,TGTGCCAGCAGCTGGGCGGGGTTCCAAGAGACCCAGTACTTC
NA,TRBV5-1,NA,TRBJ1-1,CASSLNKNTEAFF,TGCGCCAGCAGCTTAAACAAGAACACTGAAGCTTTCTTT
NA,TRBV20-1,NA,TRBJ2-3,CSAGSDSGGPSTDTQYF,TGCAGTGCTGGCTCGGACTCAGGGGGGCCTAGCACAGATACGCAGTATTTT
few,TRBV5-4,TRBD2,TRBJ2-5,CASSFTSDQETQYF,TGTGCCAGCAGCTTTACTAGCGACCAAGAGACCCAGTACTTC
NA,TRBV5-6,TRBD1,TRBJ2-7,CASSETGNEYEQYF,TGTGCCAGCAGCGAGACAGGGAATGAGTACGAGCAGTACTTC
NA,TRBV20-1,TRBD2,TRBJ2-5,CSAPGLETETQYF,TGCAGTGCTCCTGGACTAGAAACGGAGACCCAGTACTTC
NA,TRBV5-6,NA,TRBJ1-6,CASSLAGLGSPLHF,TGTGCCAGCAGCTTGGCGGGGCTGGGTTCACCCCTCCACTTT
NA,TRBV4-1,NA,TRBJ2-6,CASSKTSSGSGANVLTF,TGCGCCAGCAGCAAAACTTCGAGCGGCTCTGGGGCCAACGTCCTGACTTTC
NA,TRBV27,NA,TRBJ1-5,CASSTIQGNQPQHF,TGTGCCAGCTCGACGATACAGGGAAATCAGCCCCAGCATTTT
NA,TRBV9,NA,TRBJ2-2,CASSAGGGNTGELFF,TGTGCCAGCAGCGCGGGGGGCGGAAACACCGGGGAGCTGTTTTTT
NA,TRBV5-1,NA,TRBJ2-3,CASSPGIVTSTDTQYF,TGCGCCAGCAGCCCGGGGATAGTCACTAGCACAGATACGCAGTATTTT
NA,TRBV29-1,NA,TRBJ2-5,CSVETYQGNSQRGETQYF,TGCAGCGTTGAGACATATCAAGGGAATTCCCAACGGGGGGAGACCCAGTACTTC
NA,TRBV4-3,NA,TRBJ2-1,CASSQGGTDGLWEQFF,TGCGCCAGCAGCCAAGGGGGGACTGACGGATTATGGGAGCAGTTCTTC
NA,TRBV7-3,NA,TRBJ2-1,CASSSGGEQFF,TGTGCCAGCAGCTCCGGAGGTGAGCAGTTCTTC
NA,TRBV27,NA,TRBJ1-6,CASRFGSHLNSPLHF,TGTGCCAGCAGATTCGGATCTCACCTAAATTCACCCCTCCACTTT
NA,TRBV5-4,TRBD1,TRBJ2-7,CASSFNRGYEQYF,TGTGCCAGCAGCTTTAACAGGGGATACGAGCAGTACTTC
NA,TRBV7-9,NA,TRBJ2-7,CASSLVTGSYEQYF,TGTGCCAGCAGCTTAGTGACGGGATCCTACGAGCAGTACTTC